This T cell receptor (beta chain) was identified in a study of shared clonotypes between healthy human individuals. About the research overall: Three men and a couple of women, aged 18 to 49, were donors.

Only CD45RO-negative cells positively selected for CCR7 counted as naive CD8 cells, so terminally differentiated effector memory CD45RA+ cells were excluded. Each donor was a Caucasian adult residing in Nashville, Tennessee. The junction had 4 bases not matched to a gene; V was cut back by 1 base and J by 1 base. CDR3 length equals 15 residues. Germline V CDR1 and CDR2: SNHLY, FYNNEI. In the original analysis: As immunoSEQ supplied junction-only sequences (without quality scores), filtering differed. This table comes from immunoSEQ multiplex PCR, and its TCRdb copy is limited to in-frame clones, with some not included. The DNA gave D and trimming, while V, J and clone size come from that table. The table lists about 2.1 million clones, just over 90% of them singletons.

What was sequenced was naive CD8+ T cells from PBMCs. The gene calls are TRBV2 and TRBJ2-7; 7 bases align to TRBD1. The TCR comes from a man in his late teens or twenties in good health. Some clones in this sample may be carry-over from other donors' samples. The CDR3 loop reads CASSEGDRSSYEQYF. The CDR3 DNA reads TGTGCCAGCAGTGAAGGGGACAGATCTTCCTACGAGCAGTACTTC.